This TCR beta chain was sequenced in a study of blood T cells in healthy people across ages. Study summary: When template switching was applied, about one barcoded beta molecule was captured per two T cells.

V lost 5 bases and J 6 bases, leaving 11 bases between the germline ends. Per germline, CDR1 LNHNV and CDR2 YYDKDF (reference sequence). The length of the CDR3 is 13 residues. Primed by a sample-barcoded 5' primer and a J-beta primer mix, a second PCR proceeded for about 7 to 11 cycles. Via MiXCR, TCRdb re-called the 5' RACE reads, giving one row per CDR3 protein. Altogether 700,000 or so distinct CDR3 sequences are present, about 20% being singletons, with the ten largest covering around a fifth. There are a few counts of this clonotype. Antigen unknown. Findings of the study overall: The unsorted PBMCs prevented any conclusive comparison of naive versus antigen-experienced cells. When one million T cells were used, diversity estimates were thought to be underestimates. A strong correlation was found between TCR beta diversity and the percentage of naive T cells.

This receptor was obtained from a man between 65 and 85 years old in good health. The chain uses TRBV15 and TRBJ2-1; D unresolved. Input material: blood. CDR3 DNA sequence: TGTGCCACCAGCTTTAGTTGGGGCAATGAGCAGTTCTTC. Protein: CATSFSWGNEQFF.